Listed below are T cell receptor beta chains from one sample, sequenced in a study of blood T cells in healthy people across ages. Each CDR3 protein is one row after TCRdb ran MiXCR on the 5' RACE reads. In the table there are about 640,000 distinct CDR3 sequences, around two fifths of which are singletons. Specimen: blood. All receptors derive from a man at least 80 years old in good health. Both conserved end residues are part of each CDR3. The D gene is left open where the match is weak. Expanded clones get a size class; other rows say once, few or many, or leave the size out.

cdr3_length j_call v_call clone_size d_call cdr3_nt cdr3_aa
13 TRBJ1-4 TRBV20-1 - - TGCAGTGCAAGCCGGGGGTCGGATGAAAAACTGTTTTTT CSASRGSDEKLFF
13 TRBJ1-2 TRBV3-1 few - TGTGCCAGCAGCCAAGGGGGGTATGGAGGCTACACCTTC CASSQGGYGGYTF
15 TRBJ2-1 TRBV12-5 - - TGTGCTAGTGGTTTGGGGTCATTCCAGATTAATGAGCAGTTCTTC CASGLGSFQINEQFF
14 TRBJ2-7 TRBV20-1 - - TGCAGTGCTCTACGACTAGACCCACCATACGAGCAGTACTTC CSALRLDPPYEQYF
13 TRBJ2-7 TRBV6-2/TRBV6-3 few - TGTGCCAGCAGCCTCCGGCGGGCCTACGAGCAGTACTTC CASSLRRAYEQYF
12 TRBJ1-2 TRBV20-1 many TRBD1 TGCAGTGTTATGAGGGGGCGCGGTGGCTACACCTTC CSVMRGRGGYTF
15 TRBJ2-1 TRBV20-1 - - TGCAGTGCTAGAGATCGGAAGAATCCCTACAATGAGCAGTTCTTC CSARDRKNPYNEQFF
13 TRBJ2-5 TRBV6-2/TRBV6-3 - - TGTGGCAGCAGTTACATCCCTGGGGAGACCCAGTACTTC CGSSYIPGETQYF
14 TRBJ2-1 TRBV29-1 - - TGCAGCGAGAGGCTTAGGGGGGTCTACAATGAGCAGTTCTTC CSERLRGVYNEQFF
13 TRBJ2-4 TRBV6-2/TRBV6-3 few - TGTGCCAGCAGTTACCGACAGATGGACATTCAGTACTTC CASSYRQMDIQYF
14 TRBJ2-7 TRBV3-1 - - TGTGCCAGCAGCCAAGAAATAGGGTGGGACTCACAGTACTTC CASSQEIGWDSQYF
12 TRBJ2-1 TRBV29-1 - TRBD1 TGCAGCGTAGAGGGACAGTACAGTGAGCAGTTCTTC CSVEGQYSEQFF
12 TRBJ1-1 TRBV20-1 - - TGCAGTGCTAGCGGTGGCCCCACTGAAGCTTTCTTT CSASGGPTEAFF
15 TRBJ2-7 TRBV11-2 few - TGTGCCAGCAGCTTCTCTAGGGCCTATTCCTACGAGCAGTACTTC CASSFSRAYSYEQYF
13 TRBJ2-5 TRBV6-6 - - TGTGCCAGCAGCCCCTTTCCGGCTGAGACCCAGTACTTC CASSPFPAETQYF
15 TRBJ2-7 TRBV28 - TRBD2 TGTGCCAGCAGTACCCCGGGACTAGCGCTTTACGAGCAGTACTTC CASSTPGLALYEQYF
15 TRBJ2-2 TRBV20-1 few TRBD2 TGCAGTGCTAGAGAAGCGGGACTAGCGGCCGGGGAGCTGTTTTTT CSAREAGLAAGELFF
15 TRBJ2-5 TRBV20-1 few TRBD2 TGCAGTAGGGGGGAACAGGCGGGGGGATTGGAGACCCAGTACTTC CSRGEQAGGLETQYF
14 TRBJ2-7 TRBV6-2/TRBV6-3 many TRBD1 TGTGCCAGCAGTTACCGGGGACAGTCCTACGAGCAGTACTTC CASSYRGQSYEQYF
16 TRBJ2-7 TRBV11-2 - - TGTGCCAGCAGGCTCCTTGGGGGCCAAAGCCCCTACGAGCAGTACTTC CASRLLGGQSPYEQYF
15 TRBJ2-7 TRBV21-1 - - TGTGCCAGCAGCAAAGGTGGGCAGGGGAATTACGAGCAGTACTTC CASSKGGQGNYEQYF
14 TRBJ1-1 TRBV30 - - TGTGCCTGGAGTGTACAATTGGGAAACACTGAAGCTTTCTTT CAWSVQLGNTEAFF
13 TRBJ1-1 TRBV20-1 many - TGCAGTGCTAGAGGCACGGGGAACACTGAAGCTTTCTTT CSARGTGNTEAFF
14 TRBJ2-7 TRBV5-1 - - TGCGCCAGCAGCTCAGGGACGGCGACCTACGAGCAGTACTTC CASSSGTATYEQYF
16 TRBJ2-7 TRBV30 - - TGTGCCTGGGCCCTGGAGAGGGGAGGTTCGGTCTACGAGCAGTACTTC CAWALERGGSVYEQYF
15 TRBJ1-5 TRBV7-6 - - TGTGCCAGCAGCCCTAGGTCCGGTTCCAATCAGCCCCAGCATTTT CASSPRSGSNQPQHF
16 TRBJ1-5 TRBV5-5 - - TGTGCCAGCAGCTTGGTGGGCGGGTTGAGCAATCAGCCCCAGCATTTT CASSLVGGLSNQPQHF
15 TRBJ2-1 TRBV4-2 - TRBD2 TGTGCCAGCAGCCCGGGGAGGGCGGGTGGCAATGAGCAGTTCTTC CASSPGRAGGNEQFF
15 TRBJ1-2 TRBV6-1 few - TGTGCCAGCAGTGAAGAGGGGGGACCTCCCTATGGCTACACCTTC CASSEEGGPPYGYTF
14 TRBJ1-5 TRBV7-2 - TRBD1 TGTGCCAGCAGCGTTGGGACAGGGAGTCAGCCCCAGCATTTT CASSVGTGSQPQHF
16 TRBJ2-5 TRBV20-1 - TRBD2 TGCAGTGCTAGAGATGTCGGGACTAGCGGGTTGAAGACCCAGTACTTC CSARDVGTSGLKTQYF
12 TRBJ2-1 TRBV6-6 - - TGTGCCAGCAGTTACTCTGAGGGGGAGCAGTTCTTC CASSYSEGEQFF
15 TRBJ2-5 TRBV20-1 few - TGCAGTGCTCAGAGTCCCGGCGTTCGCTACAATGAGCAGTACTTC CSAQSPGVRYNEQYF
14 TRBJ1-1 TRBV12-3/TRBV12-4 - TRBD1 TGTGCCAGCAGCATAGGGGGCCAGAGTACTGAAGCTTTCTTT CASSIGGQSTEAFF
16 TRBJ2-6 TRBV28 - - TGTGCCAGCAGTTTATGGCGTGGTGACGGGGCCAACGTCCTGACTTTC CASSLWRGDGANVLTF
14 TRBJ1-5 TRBV5-5 - - TGTGCCAGCAGCCCGGGGACAATCGGTCAGCCCCAGCATTTT CASSPGTIGQPQHF
15 TRBJ2-5 TRBV30 - TRBD2 TGTGCCTGGGGCGTACGACTAGCGGTTCAAGAGACCCAGTACTTC CAWGVRLAVQETQYF
12 TRBJ2-5 TRBV7-9 many - TGTGCCAGCAGCTTGATCCAAGAGACCCAGTACTTC CASSLIQETQYF
16 TRBJ2-6 TRBV6-2/TRBV6-3 few - TGTGCCAGCAGTTCCTTCGGGAGCTCTGGGGCCAACGTCCTGACTTTC CASSSFGSSGANVLTF
15 TRBJ2-5 TRBV7-2 few - TGTGCCAGCAGGTACCTAGGGTCCGACGGGGAGACCCAGTACTTC CASRYLGSDGETQYF
14 TRBJ2-7 TRBV6-1 - - TGTGCCAGCAGTGAAGTCCACTACAACTACGAGCAGTACTTC CASSEVHYNYEQYF
16 TRBJ2-1 TRBV12-3/TRBV12-4 - TRBD2 TGTGCCAGCAGTTTAGAGACTAGCGGGACGGGGAGGGAGCAGTTCTTC CASSLETSGTGREQFF
17 TRBJ2-1 TRBV10-3 - TRBD2 TGTGCCATCAGTGGGACTAGCGGGAGGGCCTGGGGTAATGAGCAGTTCTTC CAISGTSGRAWGNEQFF
15 TRBJ2-5 TRBV27 - - TGTGCCAGCAGTCCAATTATTGGTATCGGAGAGACCCAGTACTTC CASSPIIGIGETQYF
15 TRBJ2-3 TRBV10-2 many TRBD2 TGCGCCAGCCATCGCTCTAGCGGGGGATCAGATACGCAGTATTTT CASHRSSGGSDTQYF
12 TRBJ2-1 TRBV6-6 many - TGTGCCAGCAGTTATCGCGACAATGAGCAGTTCTTC CASSYRDNEQFF
13 TRBJ1-5 TRBV24-1 - - TGTGCCACCAGGGCCGGGGGGAATCAGCCCCAGCATTTT CATRAGGNQPQHF